Each of the 22 T cell receptor beta chains below was sequenced from the same sample in a study of blood T cell repertoires in COVID-19. Profiling relied on immunoSEQ multiplex PCR, and the TCRdb table lists in-frame clones only, not all of them. The sample consists of roughly 43,000 clones, just under 70% of them appearing once. Sequenced material: peripheral blood. These receptors originate from an older man with acute or convalescent COVID-19.

The rearrangement joins TRBV19 to TRBJ1-5; the match to TRBD1 covers 9 bases. Germline trimming cut 5 bases from V and 2 bases from J; bases unmatched to any gene: 10. The CDR3 runs to 17 residues. Germline values: CDR1 LNHDA, CDR2 SQIVND (reference sequence). The CDR3 region is CASSVTGTGSGNQPQHF. CDR3 nucleotides: TGTGCCAGTAGTGTTACCGGGACAGGGTCCGGCAATCAGCCCCAGCATTTT.

The chain uses TRBV18 and TRBJ1-1, with D possibly matching TRBD1 (6 bases). V was shortened by 3 bases and J by 7 bases, with 15 bases between the two germline ends. CDR1 is KGHSH, CDR2 LQKENI, per germline. The CDR3 covers 14 residues. The CDR3 nucleotides are TGTGCCAGCTCACCCATTGGGGGCTCTTATGAAGCTTTCTTT. Translating it yields CASSPIGGSYEAFF.

The chain combines TRBV3-1 (or the pseudogene TRBV3-2) with TRBJ1-1, with 7 bases lining up with TRBD1. The germline gives CDR1 LGHDT, CDR2 YNNKEL (reference sequence). CDR3 length: 12 residues. Losses at the gene ends were 7 bases for V and 3 bases for J; bases not matched to a gene: 2. Here the CDR3 reads CASNQGDTEAFF. The CDR3, as DNA: TGTGCCAGCAATCAGGGGGACACTGAAGCTTTCTTT.

The genes are TRBV6-6 and TRBJ2-3; the D gene is possibly TRBD2 (6 bases). Trimming cost V 6 bases and J 5 bases, with 15 bases left between them. The CDR3 is made up of 14 amino acids. Germline CDR1 MNHNY, CDR2 SVGAGI (reference sequence). The CDR3 nucleotides are TGTGCCAGCAGAGGGGAGGCGGTTCGAGATACGCAGTATTTT. Translation gives CASRGEAVRDTQYF.

This clone was observed a single time. This chain connects TRBV6-5 to TRBJ2-1, with D perhaps matching TRBD1 (6 bases). The CDR3 has 13 residues. CDR1 and CDR2 from the germline V gene are MNHEY and SVGAGI. V dropped 9 bases and J dropped 3 bases, with 12 bases sitting between them. CDR3 loop: CASPGQNYNEQFF. The CDR3 nucleotides are TGTGCCAGTCCGGGACAAAACTACAATGAGCAGTTCTTC.

This chain joins TRBV7-9 and TRBJ1-1; D may be TRBD1 (5 bases). Looked up from germline, CDR1 is SEHNR and CDR2 is FQNEAQ (reference sequence). The CDR3 consists of 15 residues. V was cut by 1 base and J by 1 base, with 10 bases left in between. Here the CDR3 DNA reads TGTGCCAGCAGCTTAGGTCTGGGGGGGAACACTGAAGCTTTCTTT. Protein sequence: CASSLGLGGNTEAFF. Combining the CDR3 with reference TRBV7-9 and TRBJ1-1 gives the whole variable domain DTGVSQNPRHKITKRGQNVTFRCDPISEHNRLYWYRQTLGQGPEFLTYFQNEAQLEKSRLLSDRFSAERPKGSFSTLEIQRTEQGDSAMYLCASSLGLGGNTEAFFGQGTRLTVV.

The V and J genes are TRBV5-4 and TRBJ2-3; D might be TRBD2 (6 bases). CDR3 length: 14 residues. V gave up 5 bases and J gave up 0 bases, with 10 bases separating them. Germline values: CDR1 SGHNT, CDR2 YYREEE (reference sequence). The CDR3 bases are TGTGCCAGCAGGCGGGACCGAAGCACAGATACGCAGTATTTT. Translation: CASRRDRSTDTQYF.

By sample share, this clone is medium-sized. The chain has TRBV7-8 and TRBJ1-5; TRBD1 aligns across 8 bases. After removal of 1 base from V and 7 bases from J, the junction contained 3 bases not matched to a gene. Germline CDR1 and CDR2: SGHVS and FQNEAQ. The CDR3 sequence is 14 residues long. The CDR3 DNA is TGTGCCAGCAGCTTAGAGACAGGGGCACAGCCCCAGCATTTT. This sequence encodes CASSLETGAQPQHF.

J is TRBJ2-5 and V is TRBV9; TRBD1 matches 7 bases. J was trimmed by 3 bases and V by 4 bases; bases with no gene match: 6. This CDR3 has 14 residues. Germline values: CDR1 SGDLS, CDR2 YYNGEE. The CDR3 protein is CASSLRDSKETQYF. The DNA of the CDR3 is TGTGCCAGCAGCCTCCGGGACAGCAAAGAGACCCAGTACTTC.

The chain is built from TRBV10-3 and TRBJ1-1; no clear D. This CDR3 contains 12 residues. V lost 4 bases to trimming and J lost 1 base, with 4 bases between them. Germline lookup yields CDR1 ENHRY and CDR2 SYGVKD. CDR3 residues: CAISAQNTEAFF. The CDR3 DNA sequence: TGTGCCATCAGTGCACAGAACACTGAAGCTTTCTTT.

This clone was picked up a small number of times. CDR3 region: CASREDASYEQYF. CDR3 bases: TGTGCCAGCAGGGAGGACGCCTCCTACGAGCAGTACTTC. The V call is TRBV12-3 or TRBV12-4, the J call TRBJ2-7; D may be TRBD2 (5 bases). V lost 6 bases and J lost 0, with 9 bases in between. The length of the CDR3 is 13 residues.

The chain uses TRBV30 and TRBJ2-1; unclear D gene. CDR3 size: 14 residues. Trimming cost V 4 bases and J 0 bases, with 10 bases left between them. Germline CDR1 GTSNPN, CDR2 SVGIG (reference sequence). In DNA, the CDR3 is TGTGCCTGGAATGAGGTTCTCTCCTACAATGAGCAGTTCTTC. The encoded protein is CAWNEVLSYNEQFF.

This sequence joins TRBV2 and TRBJ1-4; TRBD1 is a possible D gene (5 bases). The V gene's germline CDR1 is SNHLY and CDR2 FYNNEI. The CDR3 totals 15 residues. Trimming cost V 7 bases and J 3 bases, with 15 bases left between them. For the CDR3, the DNA is TGTGCCAGCAATATAGGGGTTTTGGCTAATGAAAAACTGTTTTTT. It is translated as CASNIGVLANEKLFF.

This chain joins TRBV19 and TRBJ2-3, with 7 bases fitting TRBD2. After removal of 5 bases from V and 6 bases from J, the junction contained 14 bases not matched to a gene. The germline gives CDR1 LNHDA, CDR2 SQIVND (reference sequence). The CDR3 is 16 residues long. The CDR3 loop reads CASSYPSRGESDTQYF. The CDR3 region has the DNA TGTGCCAGTAGTTACCCCTCACGGGGGGAGTCGGATACGCAGTATTTT.

The chain combines TRBV7-6 with TRBJ2-5, with a weak D call TRBD2 (6 bases). The CDR3 is 16 amino acids. CDR1 is SGHVS and CDR2 is FNYEAQ in the germline V gene. Deletions cut 5 bases from V and 5 bases from J, with 21 bases between. DNA of the CDR3: TGTGCCAGCAGCCACCAGTTAGGGACTGCAAGCGAGACCCAGTACTTC. Protein: CASSHQLGTASETQYF.

V gene TRBV5-4 combines with J gene TRBJ2-5; 10 bases align to TRBD1. The CDR3 extends over 15 amino acids. Unmatched junction bases numbered 8, after V lost 4 bases and J lost 5 bases. Germline CDR1 reads SGHNT; CDR2 reads YYREEE (reference sequence). Written as DNA, the CDR3 is TGTGCCAGCAGCCCGGGACAGGGGCTCGGGGAGACCCAGTACTTC. Translating it yields CASSPGQGLGETQYF.

The J gene is TRBJ2-3, the V gene TRBV3-1 (or the pseudogene TRBV3-2); a weak D match, TRBD2 (6 bases). Deletions cut 3 bases from V and 3 bases from J, with 16 bases between. The CDR3 has 16 amino acids. CDR1 and CDR2 (germline): LGHDT, YNNKEL (reference sequence). CDR3 protein: CASSHPTSSRTDTQYF. The DNA of the CDR3 is TGTGCCAGCAGCCACCCGACTAGTTCGAGGACAGATACGCAGTATTTT.

The V and J genes are TRBV27 and TRBJ2-7, with D maybe TRBD1 (6 bases). CDR1 is MNHEY, CDR2 SMNVEV, per germline (reference sequence). There are 14 residues in the CDR3. V lost 10 bases, J lost 5 bases, and 21 bases lay in between. The CDR3 loop reads CATLPGEYSNEQYF. CDR3 bases: TGTGCCACCCTCCCAGGGGAGTATTCGAACGAGCAGTACTTC.

The gene calls are TRBV7-2 and TRBJ2-1; D is possibly TRBD2 (5 bases). This CDR3 spans 14 amino acids. In germline, CDR1 is SGHTA, CDR2 FQGNSA. Trimming removed 1 base from V and 8 bases from J, with 12 bases in between. CDR3 loop: CASSLVATEDEQFF. CDR3 in DNA: TGTGCCAGCAGCTTAGTGGCTACGGAGGATGAGCAGTTCTTC.

V and J are TRBV13 and TRBJ1-1, with D tentatively TRBD1 (5 bases). This CDR3 has 14 residues. Trimming removed 5 bases at V and 9 bases at J, with 19 bases between. CDR1 is PRHDT and CDR2 is FYEKMQ in the germline V gene (reference sequence). CDR3 loop: CASSPPPGGGKAFF. In DNA, the CDR3 is TGTGCCAGCAGCCCGCCGCCCGGGGGGGGGAAAGCTTTCTTT.

V and J are TRBV12-5 and TRBJ1-1, with TRBD1 as a possible D gene (5 bases). Deletions cut 2 bases from V and 3 bases from J, with 10 bases between. The germline V gene encodes CDR1 LGHNT and CDR2 FRNRAP. CDR3 size: 14 residues. CDR3 sequence: CASGLSWGDTEAFF. The CDR3 nucleotides read TGTGCTAGTGGTTTGTCTTGGGGGGACACTGAAGCTTTCTTT.

The V call is TRBV5-4, the J call TRBJ1-4; 10 positions match TRBD1. Germline loops: CDR1 SGHNT, CDR2 YYREEE (reference sequence). V shed 4 bases, J shed 8 bases, and the junction held 11 bases outside the gene matches. This CDR3 region has 16 residues. DNA of the CDR3: TGTGCCAGCAGCATGGGCGGTGGACAGGGGGGGGAAAAACTGTTTTTT. Its translation is CASSMGGGQGGEKLFF.